Shown below are 13 T cell receptor beta chains from a single sample sequenced in a study of T cells in Graves' hyperthyroidism and ophthalmopathy. Amplification targeted TCR beta CDR3 regions from RNA transcripts. Carried out on the TCR CDR3, a first-round RT-PCR used the HTBI primer set. TCRdb called the multiplex PCR reads again in MiXCR, with one record for every CDR3 protein. The sample has 600,000 to 750,000 distinct CDR3 sequences, approximately 15% seen once. Sequencing was carried out using blood. All receptors come from a man over 45 with Graves' hyperthyroidism.

This clonotype was seen a few times. The V gene is TRBV7-2, the J gene TRBJ2-7; possibly TRBD1 for D (6 bases). The germline gives CDR1 SGHTA, CDR2 FQGNSA. The V end was cut by 4 bases, the J end by 4 bases, with 11 bases between. CDR3 size: 13 residues. This chain's CDR3 is CASSSLQGYEQYF. The DNA for the CDR3 is TGTGCCAGCAGCTCCCTACAGGGATACGAGCAGTACTTC. Drawing the rest from reference TRBV7-2 and TRBJ2-7, the complete variable domain is GAGVSQSPSNKVTEKGKDVELRCDPISGHTALYWYRQSLGQGLEFLIYFQGNSAPDKSGLPSDRFSAERTGGSVSTLTIQRTQQEDSAVYLCASSSLQGYEQYFGPGTRLTVT.

The J gene is TRBJ1-5, the V gene TRBV7-6; 9 nucleotides agree with TRBD1. CDR1 is SGHVS, CDR2 FNYEAQ, per germline. After removal of 6 bases from V and 0 bases from J, the junction contained 9 bases not matched to a gene. This CDR3 region has 17 residues. The CDR3 region is CASSSTGGRHSNQPQHF. The CDR3 DNA follows: TGTGCCAGCAGTTCTACAGGGGGCCGACATAGCAATCAGCCCCAGCATTTT. Supplemented by reference TRBV7-6 and TRBJ1-5, the full variable domain reads GAGVSQSPRYKVTKRGQDVALRCDPISGHVSLYWYRQALGQGPEFLTYFNYEAQQDKSGLPNDRFSAERPEGSISTLTIQRTEQRDSAMYRCASSSTGGRHSNQPQHFGDGTRLSIL.

This clonotype occurred many times. The V call is TRBV27, the J call TRBJ1-1; D is ambiguous. The ends were cut back, 3 bases at V and 1 base at J, with 6 bases in the middle. The V gene's germline CDR1 is MNHEY and CDR2 SMNVEV (reference sequence). The CDR3 sequence is 13 residues long. The CDR3, as DNA: TGTGCCAGCAGTTTTGAGGGGAACACTGAAGCTTTCTTT. Residues: CASSFEGNTEAFF.

This clonotype was seen only a few times. CDR3 sequence reads: CASSQAVQEQFF. The CDR3 DNA follows: TGTGCCAGCAGCCAAGCTGTCCAAGAGCAGTTCTTC. The V gene is TRBV14, the J gene TRBJ2-1; the D is unclear. In germline, CDR1 is SGHDN, CDR2 FVKESK. The CDR3 sequence is 12 residues long. V was pared by 1 base and J by 10 bases, with 8 bases between.

This clonotype was seen many times. The V call is TRBV28, the J call TRBJ2-6; D is ambiguous. The CDR3 consists of 11 residues. CDR1 is MDHEN, CDR2 SYDVKM, per germline. Trimming pared 8 bases from V and 13 bases from J, leaving 12 bases between. The CDR3: CASSELRVLTF. CDR3 DNA: TGTGCCAGCTCCGAACTCCGGGTCCTGACTTTC. The variable domain in full, with the rest retrieved from reference TRBV28 and TRBJ2-6, is DVKVTQSSRYLVKRTGEKVFLECVQDMDHENMFWYRQDPGLGLRLIYFSYDVKMKEKGDIPEGYSVSREKKERFSLILESASTNQTSMYLCASSELRVLTFGAGSRLTVL.

This CDR3 is CASSPDRGRYYGYTF. Written as DNA, the CDR3 is TGTGCCAGCAGCCCGGACAGGGGGCGTTACTATGGCTACACCTTC. V usage is TRBV3-1 and J usage is TRBJ1-2; 11 bases align to TRBD1. The length of the CDR3 is 15 residues. With V trimmed by 4 bases and J by 3 bases, 4 bases remained unmatched. Germline CDR1 reads LGHDT; CDR2 reads YNNKEL (reference sequence).

This clonotype was detected only a few times. This chain joins TRBV10-2 and TRBJ2-4, with a possible D match to TRBD2 (6 bases). V was trimmed by 1 base and J by 0 bases, leaving 10 bases between them. Germline V gives CDR1 WSHSY, CDR2 SAAADI. CDR3 size: 16 residues. The CDR3 DNA reads as TGCGCCAGCAGTGAGTGGCGGGATCTAGCCAAAAACATTCAGTACTTC. Protein: CASSEWRDLAKNIQYF.

This clonotype was seen at least ten times. The chain is built from TRBV5-6 and TRBJ2-1; the match to TRBD2 covers 9 bases. V was pared by 4 bases and J by 7 bases, with 9 bases of the junction left unmatched. This CDR3 region has 15 residues. CDR1 is SGHDT, CDR2 YYEEEE, per germline. The CDR3 coding sequence is TGTGCCAGCAGCCGACTAGCGGCCGTCGGTAATGAGCAGTTCTTC. Translating it yields CASSRLAAVGNEQFF.

This clonotype was detected many times. This chain uses TRBV30 with TRBJ2-2; D unclear. CDR1 is GTSNPN and CDR2 is SVGIG in the germline V gene (reference sequence). The CDR3 extends over 12 amino acids. Between the trimmed V and J ends, which lost 0 bases and 5 bases, there was a span of 4 bases. CDR3 bases: TGTGCCTGGAGTGTACATACCGGGGAGCTGTTTTTT. Residues: CAWSVHTGELFF.

The chain has TRBV7-2 and TRBJ2-7; D remains ambiguous. This CDR3 region has 14 residues. V gave up 3 bases and J gave up 2 bases, with 11 bases separating them. Germline CDR1 reads SGHTA; CDR2 reads FQGNSA. CDR3 in DNA: TGTGCCAGCAGCTTTATCGGGCAGGCCTACGAGCAGTACTTC. This sequence encodes CASSFIGQAYEQYF.

There are many counts of this clonotype. The genes are TRBV6-1 and TRBJ1-1; 9 nucleotides line up with TRBD1. CDR1 is MNHNS, CDR2 SASEGT, per germline. With V trimmed by 3 bases and J by 11 bases, 10 bases remained unmatched. CDR3 length: 14 residues. This CDR3 is CASSEGGQGGLAFF. The CDR3 DNA reads as TGTGCCAGCAGTGAGGGGGGACAGGGCGGACTGGCTTTCTTT.

There are many counts of this clonotype. The chain has TRBV15 and TRBJ2-1; D is uncertain. Trimming left V 0 bases short and J 5 bases short, with 8 bases between. There are 14 residues in the CDR3. Germline loops: CDR1 LNHNV, CDR2 YYDKDF (reference sequence). This CDR3 is CATSRDLSDNEQFF. CDR3 nucleotides: TGTGCCACCAGCAGAGATTTGTCAGACAATGAGCAGTTCTTC.

Ten or more counts support this clonotype. The rearrangement uses TRBV24-1 and TRBJ2-5; D is unresolved. Germline V gene data show CDR1 as KGHDR and CDR2 as SFDVKD. Trimming took 3 bases from V and 3 from J, leaving 7 bases between them. This CDR3 has 13 residues. This CDR3 is CATSDAVKETQYF. DNA of the CDR3: TGTGCCACCAGTGATGCAGTGAAAGAGACCCAGTACTTC.